Presented here are 11 T cell receptor beta chains from one specimen sequenced in a study of T cell responses to AZD1222 COVID-19 vaccine. The assay was immunoSEQ multiplex PCR, and TCRdb's table has in-frame clones only and misses some. The table records 150,000 to 250,000 clones, 80% to 95% of them present only once. The source material was peripheral blood, sampled 28 days after the second AZD1222 dose. The receptor set was obtained from an adult who received the AZD1222 COVID-19 vaccine.

The chain recombines TRBV6-1 with TRBJ2-7; 7 bases line up with TRBD1. The CDR3 is 13 amino acids. Germline V CDR1 and CDR2: MNHNS, SASEGT. The V gene end was trimmed by 3 bases and the J gene end by 3 bases; junction bases not matched to a gene: 2. In DNA, the CDR3 is TGTGCCAGCAGTGAGACAGGGATCTACGAGCAGTACTTC. It is translated as CASSETGIYEQYF.

The chain couples TRBV27 to TRBJ2-2; D not certain. Germline V gene lookup returns CDR1 MNHEY and CDR2 SMNVEV (reference sequence). V was shortened by 1 base and J by 4 bases, with 10 bases between the two germline ends. This CDR3 region has 15 residues. CDR3: CASSLLGLSTGELFF. CDR3 bases: TGTGCCAGCAGTTTATTAGGTCTTAGCACCGGGGAGCTGTTTTTT.

The J gene is TRBJ1-6, the V gene TRBV7-6; D call uncertain. The V end was cut by 0 bases, the J end by 5 bases, with 8 bases between. CDR3 length equals 15 residues. Germline values: CDR1 SGHVS, CDR2 FNYEAQ. CDR3 loop: CASSLARIHNSPLHF. The DNA for the CDR3 is TGTGCCAGCAGCTTAGCCAGAATACATAATTCACCCCTCCACTTT.

CDR3 in DNA: TGTGCCAGCAGTCGGGGCAGGGGCACTGAAGCTTTCTTT. Translated, it gives CASSRGRGTEAFF. The chain joins TRBV6-4 to TRBJ1-1; possible D gene TRBD1, 6 bases. The CDR3 is 13 residues long. Trimming shortened V by 5 bases and J by 4 bases, and 11 bases separated the two germline ends. Germline-derived CDR1 and CDR2 are MRHNA and SNTAGT.

The V gene is TRBV5-4, the J gene TRBJ1-1, with D unclear. The CDR3 runs 13 residues. V was trimmed by 0 bases and J by 1 base, leaving 4 bases between them. Germline assignment: CDR1 SGHNT and CDR2 YYREEE (reference sequence). CDR3 in DNA: TGTGCCAGCAGCTTGGAGAGGAACACTGAAGCTTTCTTT. The encoded protein is CASSLERNTEAFF.

V gene TRBV19 combines with J gene TRBJ1-5; 7 bases map to TRBD1. CDR1 is LNHDA and CDR2 is SQIVND in the germline V gene (reference sequence). This CDR3 comprises 18 residues. Germline trimming cut 3 bases from V and 0 bases from J; bases unmatched to any gene: 11. The CDR3 DNA follows: TGTGCCAGTAGTATGAGGGTCAGGGGGACCTATAGCAATCAGCCCCAGCATTTT. This translates into CASSMRVRGTYSNQPQHF.

The count of this clone is one. This rearrangement joins TRBV7-9 to TRBJ2-3; D ambiguous. The CDR3 is made up of 12 amino acids. The germline V and J ends were trimmed by 10 bases and 6 bases, with 14 bases remaining between them. Germline assignment: CDR1 SEHNR and CDR2 FQNEAQ (reference sequence). The CDR3 region has the DNA TGTGCCATGCGACCCTCTAGGGATACGCAGTATTTT. Protein product: CAMRPSRDTQYF.

The chain joins TRBV6-5 to TRBJ2-2; D gene ambiguous. Trimming cost V 8 bases and J 0 bases, with 10 bases left between them. The CDR3 totals 14 residues. Per the germline V gene, CDR1 is MNHEY and CDR2 is SVGAGI. As DNA, the CDR3 is TGTGCCAGCCGGGCGCCGGCGAACACCGGGGAGCTGTTTTTT. It specifies CASRAPANTGELFF.

This chain links TRBV19 with TRBJ1-5, with D perhaps matching TRBD1 (6 bases). Germline V CDR1 and CDR2: LNHDA, SQIVND (reference sequence). There are 14 residues in the CDR3. V was cut by 5 bases and J by 1 base, with 9 bases left in between. The CDR3 loop reads CASSATGSNQPQHF. The CDR3, as DNA: TGTGCCAGTAGTGCCACAGGGAGCAATCAGCCCCAGCATTTT.

As DNA, the CDR3 is TGTGCCAGCAGCACGCAGGGATCAACTAATGAAAAACTGTTTTTT. Residues: CASSTQGSTNEKLFF. The J gene is TRBJ1-4, the V gene TRBV9; D is possibly TRBD1 (5 bases). This CDR3 spans 15 amino acids. Germline V gene sequence: CDR1 SGDLS, CDR2 YYNGEE. Trimming removed 4 bases from V and 0 bases from J, with 10 bases in between.

CDR3 sequence: CASSQVTNYGYTF. The CDR3, as DNA: TGCGCCAGCAGCCAAGTCACTAACTATGGCTACACCTTC. The chain joins TRBV4-1 to TRBJ1-2; D not certain. Germline values: CDR1 MGHRA, CDR2 YSYEKL. Trimming took 1 base from V and 0 from J, leaving 3 bases between them. CDR3 length: 13 amino acids.